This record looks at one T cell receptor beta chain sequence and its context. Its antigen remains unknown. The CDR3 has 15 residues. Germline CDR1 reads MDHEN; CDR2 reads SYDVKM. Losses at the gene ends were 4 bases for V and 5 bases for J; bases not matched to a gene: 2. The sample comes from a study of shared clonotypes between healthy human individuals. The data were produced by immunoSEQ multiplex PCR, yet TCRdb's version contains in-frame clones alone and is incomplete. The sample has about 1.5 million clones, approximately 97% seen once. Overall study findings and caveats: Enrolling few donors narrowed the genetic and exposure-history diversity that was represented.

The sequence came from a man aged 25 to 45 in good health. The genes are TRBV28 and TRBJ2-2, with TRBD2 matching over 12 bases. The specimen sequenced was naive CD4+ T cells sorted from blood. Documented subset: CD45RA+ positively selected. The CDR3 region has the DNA TGTGCCAGCAGTTCTCTAGCGGGAGGGACCGGGGAGCTGTTTTTT. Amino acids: CASSSLAGGTGELFF.